The next 8 T cell receptor beta chains were all read from a single sample in a study of blood T cell repertoires in COVID-19. Assay used: immunoSEQ multiplex PCR; TCRdb lists only in-frame clones, some missing. The repertoire holds about 210,000 clones, 80% seen once, with around 13% in the top ten. The material sequenced was peripheral blood. The receptors come from a human donor in a cohort sampled during active COVID-19.

The chain carries TRBV2 and TRBJ2-7; perhaps TRBD1 as D (5 bases). The CDR3 contains 14 residues. Trimming left V 7 bases short and J 0 bases short, with 13 bases between. Germline V gives CDR1 SNHLY, CDR2 FYNNEI. The CDR3: CASTLTASSYEQYF. DNA of the CDR3: TGTGCCAGCACCTTGACAGCGAGCTCCTACGAGCAGTACTTC.

The chain has TRBV10-3 and TRBJ2-1, with 9 bases fitting TRBD2. This CDR3 is 14 amino acids long. The V and J ends lost 8 bases and 7 bases, in that order; junction bases with no gene match: 9. Germline CDR1 is ENHRY and CDR2 is SYGVKD. CDR3 region: CAIAVAGGRNEQFF. The CDR3 nucleotides read TGTGCCATCGCTGTGGCGGGAGGGCGGAATGAGCAGTTCTTC.

The chain carries TRBV7-2 and TRBJ2-7; TRBD1 matches 7 bases. Per germline, CDR1 SGHTA and CDR2 FQGNSA. V was clipped by 4 bases and J by 2 bases; unmatched bases: 8. This CDR3 has 15 residues. The CDR3 protein is CASSYQSTGTYEQYF. CDR3 coding DNA: TGTGCCAGCAGCTACCAGTCGACAGGGACCTACGAGCAGTACTTC. The variable domain in full, with the rest retrieved from reference TRBV7-2 and TRBJ2-7, is GAGVSQSPSNKVTEKGKDVELRCDPISGHTALYWYRQSLGQGLEFLIYFQGNSAPDKSGLPSDRFSAERTGGSVSTLTIQRTQQEDSAVYLCASSYQSTGTYEQYFGPGTRLTVT.

V usage is TRBV9 and J usage is TRBJ2-3; 12 nucleotides match TRBD2. Trimming cost V 1 base and J 2 bases; bases outside gene matches: 17. The CDR3 is 21 amino acids. In germline, CDR1 is SGDLS, CDR2 YYNGEE. The DNA of the CDR3 is TGTGCCAGCAGCGTAAGCCCTAGCGGGGGGGCTTCAGTCCGTGCCACAGATACGCAGTATTTT. This encodes CASSVSPSGGASVRATDTQYF.

The chain has TRBV7-2 and TRBJ2-2; 9 bases map to TRBD1. CDR3 length: 18 amino acids. Germline values: CDR1 SGHTA, CDR2 FQGNSA. J lost 0 bases, V lost 6 bases, and 11 bases had no gene match. CDR3 sequence: CASSSTRNRGPNTGELFF. CDR3 bases: TGTGCCAGCAGTTCCACTAGGAACAGGGGGCCGAACACCGGGGAGCTGTTTTTT.

The chain recombines TRBV4-1 with TRBJ2-2; TRBD1 matches 8 bases. Looked up from germline, CDR1 is MGHRA and CDR2 is YSYEKL. CDR3 length: 20 amino acids. V lost 3 bases and J lost 2; bases outside the gene matches: 17. The CDR3 coding sequence is TGCGCCAGCAGCCAGAAGGGGACAGGCCTCGTAGTAGCCAACACCGGGGAGCTGTTTTTT. This translates into CASSQKGTGLVVANTGELFF.

The chain combines TRBV7-3 with TRBJ2-3, with 8 bases that match TRBD2. The V gene end was trimmed by 3 bases and the J gene end by 5 bases; junction bases not matched to a gene: 7. The CDR3 is 15 amino acids. Germline V gives CDR1 SGHTA, CDR2 FQGTGA. CDR3 residues: CASSFNGGAKDTQYF. CDR3 DNA: TGTGCCAGCAGCTTCAACGGGGGGGCCAAAGATACGCAGTATTTT.

V usage is TRBV11-3 and J usage is TRBJ1-2; D remains ambiguous. Germline V gives CDR1 SGHNT, CDR2 YENEEA. The ends were cut back, 5 bases at V and 3 bases at J, with 7 bases in the middle. This CDR3 comprises 12 residues. The CDR3 reads CASSDEDYGYTF. DNA of the CDR3: TGTGCCAGCAGCGACGAGGACTATGGCTACACCTTC. The whole variable domain, filled in from reference TRBV11-3 and TRBJ1-2, reads EAGVVQSPRYKIIEKKQPVAFWCNPISGHNTLYWYLQNLGQGPELLIRYENEEAVDDSQLPKDRFSAERLKGVDSTLKIQPAELGDSAVYLCASSDEDYGYTFGSGTRLTVV.